A selection of T cell receptor beta chains follows, all from one sample in a study of molecular identifiers for immune sequencing clone quantification. Via MiXCR, TCRdb re-called the PCR reads, giving one row per CDR3 protein. The table shows under 650,000 distinct CDR3 sequences, with 20% occurring only once. The source material was naive CD8+ T cells from blood, with Jurkat cell RNA spiked in. The receptors derive from a human donor in good health. Some libraries in this study had Jurkat cell RNA spiked in. Both conserved end residues are part of each CDR3. The D gene is left open where the match is weak. Size tells how often a clone was seen (once, few, many) or the class of an expanded clone, and some rows leave it out.

TRBV13	TRBJ2-1	-	-	TGTGCCAGCAGCTTAGAGGCAGGCACCAATGAGCAGTTCTTC	CASSLEAGTNEQFF
TRBV7-8	TRBJ2-7	many	-	TGTGCCAGCAGCTCAGCCACGGGGCACGAGCAGTACTTC	CASSSATGHEQYF
TRBV10-2	TRBJ2-3	many	TRBD1	TGCGCCAGCAGCCGGGACAGGGCCTACCAACATACGCAGTATTTT	CASSRDRAYQHTQYF
TRBV29-1	TRBJ2-1	few	-	TGCAGCGTTATAGACCTAAGCTCCTACAATGAGCAGTTCTTC	CSVIDLSSYNEQFF
TRBV16	TRBJ1-2	many	-	TGTGCCAGCAGCCAATCCTCTACATCGAACTATGGCTACACCTTC	CASSQSSTSNYGYTF
TRBV29-1	TRBJ2-5	many	-	TGCAGCGTTGTGGTAACTGGGGGGACCCAGTACTTC	CSVVVTGGTQYF
TRBV20-1	TRBJ2-1	few	-	TGCAGTGCTAGAGATACGCCCTCCTACAATGAGCAGTTCTTC	CSARDTPSYNEQFF
TRBV6-5	TRBJ2-7	many	TRBD1	TGTGCCAGCAGTTACGGGCCAGGGGGCTCCTACGAGCAGTACTTC	CASSYGPGGSYEQYF
TRBV20-1	TRBJ2-5	many	-	TGCAGTGCTAGAGTACGGGGCTACCAAGAGACCCAGTACTTC	CSARVRGYQETQYF
TRBV27	TRBJ2-7	-	-	TGTGCCAGCAGTCCTACAGGGTTGGGGGAGCAGTACTTC	CASSPTGLGEQYF
TRBV20-1	TRBJ2-7	many	-	TGCAGTGCTAGAGATCAAAACAGGGTAACCTACGAGCAGTACTTC	CSARDQNRVTYEQYF
TRBV9	TRBJ1-2	few	-	TGCGCCAGCAGCGTAGGAGAAGCTAACTATGGCTACACCTTC	CASSVGEANYGYTF
TRBV11-2	TRBJ2-1	few	TRBD2	TGTGCCAGCAGCTTAGAGGCGGGAGGGAGGTCCTACAATGAGCAGTTCTTC	CASSLEAGGRSYNEQFF
TRBV4-3	TRBJ1-2	many	TRBD1	TGCGCCAGCAGCCTACTTGGGGCCGGACAGGTCTATGGCTACACCTTC	CASSLLGAGQVYGYTF
TRBV2	TRBJ2-1	few	-	TGTGCCACCGTAACTGATTTCAGGGGCCTCACCTACAATGAGCAGTTCTTC	CATVTDFRGLTYNEQFF
TRBV7-9	TRBJ1-5	many	-	TGTGCCAGCAGCTTAGATGCGGATAATCAGCCCCAGCATTTT	CASSLDADNQPQHF
TRBV12-3/TRBV12-4	TRBJ2-1	many	-	TGTGCCAGCAGACCCACAGGAGCCCACAATGAGCAGTTCTTC	CASRPTGAHNEQFF
TRBV9	TRBJ2-2	many	TRBD2	TGTGCCAGCAGCGTAACAGGGCTAGCGGGGACTCACACCGGGGAGCTGTTTTTT	CASSVTGLAGTHTGELFF
TRBV20-1	TRBJ2-1	few	TRBD2	TGCAGTGCTAGACCCCTAGCGGGAGGGTACAATGAGCAGTTCTTC	CSARPLAGGYNEQFF
TRBV7-6	TRBJ2-2	-	TRBD2	TGTGCCAGCAGCCCCGGGACTAGCGGGTACTTGAACGCCGGGGAGCTGCTTTTT	CASSPGTSGYLNAGELLF
TRBV4-2	TRBJ2-6	many	TRBD1	TGTGCCAGCAGCCAAGATCAACAGGGGGCTGGGGCCAACGTCCTGACTTTC	CASSQDQQGAGANVLTF
TRBV19	TRBJ2-3	many	TRBD1	TGTGCCAGCCAAAGCTCGACAGGGAACCCCTTCACAGATACGCAGTATTTT	CASQSSTGNPFTDTQYF
TRBV6-2/TRBV6-3	TRBJ2-7	few	-	TGTGCCAGCAGTTACTCGGGGGTAACCTACGAGCAGTACTTC	CASSYSGVTYEQYF
TRBV5-1	TRBJ1-1	few	-	TGCGCCAGCAGGTTTTGGGGGCCGAAGACTACTATGAGCACTGAAGCTTTCTTT	CASRFWGPKTTMSTEAFF
TRBV6-4	TRBJ2-1	-	-	TGTGCCAGCAGTGTCCAGGCCTGGTCGCGAAGGGAAAATGAGCAGTTCTTC	CASSVQAWSRRENEQFF
TRBV3-1	TRBJ2-7	-	-	TGTGCCAGCAGCCAAATAAACAGTCCCTACGAGCAGTACTTC	CASSQINSPYEQYF
TRBV6-6	TRBJ2-1	many	-	TGTGCCAGCAGTTACGGAGGCGACAATGAGCAGTTCTTC	CASSYGGDNEQFF
TRBV11-2	TRBJ1-1	many	-	TGTGCCAGCAGCTTTGGGTCGTTTCCTGAAGCTTTCTTT	CASSFGSFPEAFF
TRBV12-3/TRBV12-4	TRBJ2-3	many	-	TGTGCCAGCAAACCGCTATTGGACTATTTGTTGGATACGCAGTATTTT	CASKPLLDYLLDTQYF
TRBV5-6	TRBJ1-1	few	-	TGTGCCAGCAGCTTGGACTTCGATCGGGACAACACTGAAGCTTTCTTT	CASSLDFDRDNTEAFF
TRBV20-1	TRBJ2-7	many	TRBD2	TGCAGTGCTAGAGCTAGCGGGAGAGGGGAGCAGTACTTC	CSARASGRGEQYF
TRBV28	TRBJ1-1	few	TRBD1	TGTGCCAGCATCAAAGGGGGCTGGAACACTGAAGCTTTCTTT	CASIKGGWNTEAFF
TRBV20-1	TRBJ2-2	many	-	TGCAGTGCTAGAGACGGGAGGGGGCTAAACACCGGGGAGCTGTTTTTT	CSARDGRGLNTGELFF
TRBV28	TRBJ2-2	many	-	TGTGCCAGCAGTTTGCTCGGCGGTGCGAACACCGGGGAGCTGTTTTTT	CASSLLGGANTGELFF
TRBV14	TRBJ2-3	many	TRBD2	TGTGCCAGCAGCCAAGGAACGGCGGGGGGGCCAGATACGCAGTATTTT	CASSQGTAGGPDTQYF
TRBV28	TRBJ2-3	many	-	TGTGCCATCTCGTTCGGGGATAGCACAGATACGCAGTATTTT	CAISFGDSTDTQYF
TRBV5-6	TRBJ2-7	many	-	TGTGCCAGCAGCTTCGGGTTCGAGCAGTACTTC	CASSFGFEQYF
TRBV11-2	TRBJ1-1	-	-	TGTGCCAGCAGCCCGAGGGGTTACACTGAAGCTTTCTTT	CASSPRGYTEAFF
TRBV20-1	TRBJ2-5	many	TRBD1	TGCAGTGCTAGCGGTACAGGGGGCGCGGAGACCCAGTACTTC	CSASGTGGAETQYF
TRBV6-5	TRBJ1-1	many	TRBD1	TGCGCCAGCAGCCAAGGACAGGGGTTCACTGAAGCTTTCTTT	CASSQGQGFTEAFF
TRBV3-1	TRBJ2-4	few	-	TGTGCCAGCAGCCAAGATGGGGGCGAATACATTCAGTACTTC	CASSQDGGEYIQYF
TRBV12-3/TRBV12-4	TRBJ1-5	many	-	TGTGCCAGCAGTTTATCCTATAGCAATCAGCCCCAGCATTTT	CASSLSYSNQPQHF
TRBV4-1	TRBJ1-5	few	-	TGCGCCAGCAGCCAAGAGTCGGGCAATCAGCCCCAGCATTTT	CASSQESGNQPQHF
TRBV28	TRBJ2-1	many	TRBD2	TGTGCCAGCAGTTTAAGAACTAGCGGCAATGAGCAGTTCTTC	CASSLRTSGNEQFF
TRBV2	TRBJ2-7	-	-	TGTGCCAGCAGTGTCGGCAGGGGTGGGTTCGAGCAGTACTTC	CASSVGRGGFEQYF
TRBV10-3	TRBJ2-5	many	-	TGTGCCATCAGTGTGGGGGAGACCCAGTACTTC	CAISVGETQYF
TRBV3-2	TRBJ2-3	few	-	TGTGCCAGCAGCCAAAAGACTGGGGTCGGACAGGATACGCAGTATTTT	CASSQKTGVGQDTQYF
TRBV13	TRBJ2-7	many	TRBD2	TGTGCCAGCAGCTCCGTGCTAGCGGGAGTTTATGAGCAGTACTTC	CASSSVLAGVYEQYF
TRBV7-9	TRBJ2-1	-	TRBD2	TGTGCCAGCAGCTTAGGAGGGAGGGCCTGGGTTGAGCAGTTCTTC	CASSLGGRAWVEQFF
TRBV27	TRBJ1-1	many	-	TGTGCCAGCAGTTTATCTGGCAGCCCCACTGAAGCTTTCTTT	CASSLSGSPTEAFF
TRBV7-2	TRBJ2-2	few	TRBD1	TGTGCCAGCAGCCCATGGGCAGGGGGCCCCGGGGAGCTGTTTTTT	CASSPWAGGPGELFF
TRBV28	TRBJ2-7	many	-	TGTGCCAGCAGTTTATCCCGGGACACCTTAACCTACGAGCAGTACTTC	CASSLSRDTLTYEQYF